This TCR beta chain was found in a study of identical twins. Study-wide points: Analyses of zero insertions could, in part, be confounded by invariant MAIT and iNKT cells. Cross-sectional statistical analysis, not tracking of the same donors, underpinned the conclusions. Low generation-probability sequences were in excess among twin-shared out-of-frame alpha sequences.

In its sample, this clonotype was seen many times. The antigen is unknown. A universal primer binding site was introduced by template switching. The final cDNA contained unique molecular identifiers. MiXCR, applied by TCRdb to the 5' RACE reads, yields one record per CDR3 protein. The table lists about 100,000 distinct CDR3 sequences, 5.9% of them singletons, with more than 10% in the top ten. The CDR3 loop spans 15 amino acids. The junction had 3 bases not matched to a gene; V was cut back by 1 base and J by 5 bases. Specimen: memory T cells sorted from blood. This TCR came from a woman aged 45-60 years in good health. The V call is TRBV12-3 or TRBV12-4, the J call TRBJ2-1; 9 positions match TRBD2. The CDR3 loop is CASSLGAGGHNEQFF. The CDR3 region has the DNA TGTGCCAGCAGTTTAGGAGCGGGAGGACACAATGAGCAGTTCTTC.